The 8 T cell receptor beta chains below come from one sample, sequenced in a study of tumor and adjacent non-tumor tissue in lung cancer. No cell sorting was done before RNA was extracted from the tissue. Distant lung tissue was collected more than 3 cm away from the tumor edge. Three rounds of nested PCR, following a modified ARM-PCR protocol, produced the TCRbeta library. TCRdb re-called the multiplex PCR reads with MiXCR, one entry per CDR3 protein. The table includes some 100,000 distinct CDR3 sequences, 65% detected once. The sequencing sample was made of distant non-tumor lung tissue. These receptors were obtained from a man aged 25-45 years with non-small cell lung cancer.

Of note for this clonotype: The junction does not match germline at one end; this may be a read error. The genes are TRBV6-5 and TRBJ1-2; maybe TRBD1 (5 bases). The CDR3 loop spans 15 amino acids. Germline CDR1 is MNHEY and CDR2 is SVGAGI. The CDR3 DNA follows: TGTGCCAGCAATTACTCCAAGGGGTCCAGCTATGGCTACACCTTC. Its protein is CASNYSKGSSYGYTF.

Concerning this clonotype itself: The conserved phenylalanine or tryptophan is not found at the CDR3 terminus, so this likely reflects a read error. The rearrangement uses TRBV4-1 and TRBJ2-5; D unclear. Germline loops: CDR1 MGHRA, CDR2 YSYEKL. The CDR3 sequence is 13 residues long. The CDR3 spells CASSQDPWETQYI. CDR3 in DNA: TGTGCCAGCAGCCAAGATCCTTGGGAGACCCAGTACATC.

Concerning this clonotype itself: A much more abundant neighbour one base away suggests this may be a read error. The J gene is TRBJ2-1, the V gene TRBV4-1; 10 nucleotides line up with TRBD1. CDR1 is MGHRA and CDR2 is YSYEKL in the germline V gene. CDR3 length: 18 amino acids. The CDR3 DNA sequence: TGCGCCAGCAGCCAAGATGGGGCGGGACAGGGGTCCTACTATGAGCAGTTCTTC. Protein sequence: CASSQDGAGQGSYYEQFF.

Comment on this clonotype: It may be a read error: a sequence one base away is much more abundant. This chain joins TRBV5-1 and TRBJ2-7; D may be TRBD1 (6 bases). Germline V lookup: CDR1 SGHRS, CDR2 YFSETQ. The length of the CDR3 is 13 residues. Trimming removed 9 bases at V and 4 bases at J, with 17 bases between. CDR3 nucleotide sequence: TGCGCCAACAGGGAGCCAAGCGGATACGAGCAGTACTTC. Its translation: CANREPSGYEQYF.

This clonotype was picked up a small number of times. A clone one base away is much larger, so this may be a read error. Here the CDR3 omits its conserved ending phenylalanine or tryptophan, so a read error is the likely source. The gene calls are TRBV6-1 and TRBJ2-1, with a possible D match to TRBD1 (5 bases). Germline lookup yields CDR1 MNHNS and CDR2 SASEGT. The CDR3 extends over 15 amino acids. Trimming pared 6 bases from V and 6 bases from J, leaving 18 bases between. The CDR3 DNA reads TGTGCCAGCAGCCTGACCCCAGAGGACACCAATGAGCAGTTCCTC. Translated, it gives CASSLTPEDTNEQFL.

This clonotype has only a few counts. The junction departs from the called germline gene at one end, perhaps through a read error. The V gene is TRBV11-2, the J gene TRBJ2-6; TRBD1 might be the D (6 bases). The CDR3 is made up of 17 amino acids. Germline CDR1 SGHAT, CDR2 FQNNGV. Here the CDR3 reads CAGSPGTLYRWANVLTF. The CDR3 coding sequence is TGTGCCGGCAGCCCCGGGACACTCTACCGCTGGGCCAACGTCCTGACTTTC.

V and J are TRBV10-3 and TRBJ2-3; TRBD2 is a possible D gene (7 bases). The ends were cut back, 5 bases at V and 5 bases at J, with 14 bases in the middle. The germline V gene encodes CDR1 ENHRY and CDR2 SYGVKD. The length of the CDR3 is 14 residues. This CDR3 is CAISLGGAEDTQYF. Here the CDR3 DNA reads TGTGCCATCAGTTTAGGGGGGGCTGAAGATACGCAGTATTTT.

Remarks on this clonotype: The junction does not match germline at one end; this may be a read error. The J gene is TRBJ2-3, the V gene TRBV11-2, with 8 bases fitting TRBD2. The CDR3 covers 18 residues. Germline V gene sequence: CDR1 SGHAT, CDR2 FQNNGV. The CDR3 loop reads CASSSPAGGAGPTDAQYF. The CDR3 bases are TGTGCCAGCAGCTCCCCGGCGGGGGGAGCGGGGCCCACAGATGCGCAGTATTTT.